This T cell receptor beta chain was identified during a study of blood T cells in healthy people across ages (dated by TCRdb to between 2015 and 2017). About the study as a whole: In model experiments, template switching captured about one uniquely barcoded TCR beta cDNA molecule for every two T cells. Age-related changes in TCR beta repertoire diversity were measured in the study by deep sequencing normalized with unique cDNA molecular identifiers. The donors were split into four age groups: young (average around 15 years), middle-aged (about 40), aged (more than 55) and long-lived (roughly 86). Two additional independent replicas of 1 million unique cDNA reads from the same blood draw were analyzed for two donors (one aged 18 to 29 and one aged 80 or older).

The library was produced with 5' RACE. TCRdb shows the sequencer as Illumina HiSeq 2500. The second PCR ran for roughly 7 to 12 cycles and used a J-beta primer mix along with a sample-barcoded 5' primer. A template-switch 5' adaptor carrying 12 random nucleotides introduced a unique molecular identifier onto each TCR beta cDNA molecule. At least 3 million CDR3-containing paired-end reads were obtained from each sample. First-strand cDNA synthesis was performed from all RNA using the Mint cDNA synthesis kit, with priming by a TRBC-specific oligonucleotide. Following uracil-DNA glycosylase treatment, a first 18-cycle PCR with universal primers M1SS and BC2_uni_R was performed on all cDNA. Turning to the authors' computational methods: For normalization, 1 million high-quality reads were randomly selected from each sample, with every read carrying a distinct molecular identifier. Reads with shared molecular identifiers were discarded instead of being binned into consensus sequences. MiTCR, run with a Q25 quality threshold and the strictest error-elimination algorithm, handled CDR3 identification, clonotype clustering and error correction. A nonparametric unseen species model with Euler transformation was used to estimate a lower bound on total TCR beta diversity. Using fastp at Q25 and MiXCR, TCRdb reprocessed the public reads and kept productive beta chains. Entries that share a CDR3 protein sequence are merged under the most common genes and DNA. The V and J calls and clone size come from TCRdb's table, not from the authors' own analysis. Recorded for this sample are 540,000 or so distinct CDR3 sequences; less than 25% of them occurred a single time. Clones ranked in the top ten supply 8.7% of the sample.

The CDR3 measures 16 amino acids from cysteine to phenylalanine. The DNA shown is the 48-base CDR3, in frame from base 1. The trim is 5 bases for V and 0 bases for J, with a gap of 14 bases between the germline ends. As encoded in the germline V gene (reference sequence), CDR1 is DFQATT while CDR2 is SNEGSKA. This clonotype has only a few counts. The clone's antigen remains unknown. Base qualities are not at hand, and no much larger clone is one base apart. Donors were 35 to 40 systemically healthy Caucasian individuals from Russia aged 6 to 90 years. Each donor gave 8 to 10 milliliters of peripheral blood, drawn into EDTA-treated Vacutainer tubes. Ficoll-Paque density-gradient centrifugation was used to isolate PBMCs, with at least 6.5 million per sample. Trizol reagent was used to extract total RNA from the PBMCs, yielding at least 6 micrograms per sample. Naive CD45RAhigh/CD27high T cell percentages were measured by flow cytometry on a PBMC aliquot from every donor.

Here is what the overall study found, with its caveats: Compared with the aged group, the long-lived group had more naive CD4+ T cells, fewer expanded clones and increased TCR diversity, suggesting age selection. Total diversity estimates from one million sequenced T cells were considered lower bounds and underestimates. There was a strong correlation between observed TCR beta diversity and the percentage of naive T cells measured by flow cytometry. Observed TCR beta diversity per million T cells fell roughly linearly with age, and a significant reduction was already apparent by age around 36. Donor CMV infection status was unknown, potentially confounding age-related changes in expanded clonotypes. Conclusive comparison of naive and antigen-experienced compartments was prevented by the profiling of bulk unsorted PBMCs.

These same records also appear under a second study, on T cells of mothers and their children. Looking at the second paper: Donors were nine systemically healthy Caucasian individuals: three mothers and their six children. cDNA synthesis consumed the entire amount of extracted RNA, loaded at around 1.5 ug RNA in each 15 ul reaction. Sample barcodes and 2-4 random nucleotides were added via the M1S primer in the second PCR. More than 8.5 million TCR beta CDR3 reads were obtained from each mother, and about 3 million reads were obtained from each child. Thymic selection similarly shapes TCR recombination output in related and unrelated pairs, with minor effect from inherited differences. Normalized repertoire overlap was always found to be slightly, but never significantly, higher in related mother-child pairs than in unrelated mother-child pairs. No persistent microchimeric T cell clones were detected, at a sensitivity of around 100 clones per million clonotypes. To look for features that set related mother-child pairs apart from unrelated individuals, the researchers ran deep NGS to compare the TCR beta repertoires of mothers and children. Mothers averaged roughly 36 +/- 4 years of age and children averaged about 12 +/- 4 years. After adapter ligation with NEBNext reagents, the libraries were sequenced on Illumina HiSeq 2000 with 100+100 nt paired-end reads. Mother and child libraries were prepared a month apart and sequenced in separate runs to prevent cross-contamination. Between roughly 450,000 and 2,000,000 distinct TCR beta clonotypes were identified per donor. Naive TCR beta clonotypes were estimated from low-frequency clonotypes matched to each donor's FACS-determined naive share, without sorting.

The specimen sequenced was blood. This clonotype was sampled from a boy under 18 in good health. This chain is built from TRBV20-1 and TRBJ2-6; tentative D gene TRBD2, with 6 bases matching. The DNA is TGCAGTGCTCAGGGATTCGGGGGCTCTGGGGCCAACGTCCTGACTTTC. Its translation is CSAQGFGGSGANVLTF.